These 6 T cell receptor beta chains came from one sample sequenced in a study of T cell responses to AZD1222 COVID-19 vaccine. Libraries were prepared by immunoSEQ multiplex PCR; TCRdb keeps only in-frame clonotypes and omits some of them. The sample has around 100,000 clones; roughly 91% are singletons. The sequencing here drew on peripheral blood, taken on day 0 of AZD1222 vaccination. These receptors all stem from an adult in good health.

V and J are TRBV4-1 and TRBJ2-7, with 11 bases matching TRBD2. The CDR3 totals 16 residues. Germline V gene data show CDR1 as MGHRA and CDR2 as YSYEKL. The ends lost 1 base at V and 3 bases at J; junction bases unmatched: 5. CDR3 DNA sequence: TGCGCCAGCAGCCAAGTCTTAGCGGGAGGGGACTACGAGCAGTACTTC. This translates into CASSQVLAGGDYEQYF.

This chain links TRBV9 with TRBJ2-3; D call uncertain. The CDR3 totals 15 residues. V was clipped by 3 bases and J by 2 bases, with 13 bases between them. Germline V CDR1 and CDR2: SGDLS, YYNGEE. This chain's CDR3 is CASSGEARSTDTQYF. The CDR3 nucleotides read TGTGCCAGCAGCGGTGAGGCTAGGTCCACAGATACGCAGTATTTT.

The J gene is TRBJ2-1, the V gene TRBV5-1; 12 bases agree with TRBD2. Germline V gives CDR1 SGHRS, CDR2 YFSETQ. This CDR3 spans 16 amino acids. V lost 2 bases, J lost 5 bases, and 5 bases stayed unmatched. This chain's CDR3 is CASSFTSGRYNNEQFF. CDR3 nucleotides: TGCGCCAGCAGCTTTACTAGCGGGAGGTACAACAATGAGCAGTTCTTC.

The rearrangement joins TRBV29-1 to TRBJ2-2; TRBD2 might be the D (7 bases). Germline V gene data show CDR1 as SQVTM and CDR2 as ANQGSEA. CDR3 length equals 13 residues. V was clipped by 6 bases and J by 6 bases, with 14 bases between them. The CDR3 DNA sequence: TGCAGCGTGAATCAGGGGAGGGCCGGGGAGCTGTTTTTT. The encoded protein is CSVNQGRAGELFF.

On this clone itself: One end of the junction varies from germline; a read error may be responsible. This chain connects TRBV7-7 to TRBJ2-1; 7 nucleotides match TRBD1. Germline V gene lookup returns CDR1 SSHAT and CDR2 FNYEAQ (reference sequence). The CDR3 contains 13 residues. Here the CDR3 DNA reads TGTGCTAGCAGCGTTGACAGGGCGGGTGAGCAGTTCTTC. It yields the protein CASSVDRAGEQFF.

V and J are TRBV7-8 and TRBJ2-3; D is unclear. There are 16 residues in the CDR3. The V end lost 0 bases, the J end lost 0 bases, and 10 bases lay between the germline ends. The V gene's germline CDR1 is SGHVS and CDR2 FQNEAQ. CDR3 in DNA: TGTGCCAGCAGCTTAGCCGGGTCAACTAGCACAGATACGCAGTATTTT. As protein: CASSLAGSTSTDTQYF.